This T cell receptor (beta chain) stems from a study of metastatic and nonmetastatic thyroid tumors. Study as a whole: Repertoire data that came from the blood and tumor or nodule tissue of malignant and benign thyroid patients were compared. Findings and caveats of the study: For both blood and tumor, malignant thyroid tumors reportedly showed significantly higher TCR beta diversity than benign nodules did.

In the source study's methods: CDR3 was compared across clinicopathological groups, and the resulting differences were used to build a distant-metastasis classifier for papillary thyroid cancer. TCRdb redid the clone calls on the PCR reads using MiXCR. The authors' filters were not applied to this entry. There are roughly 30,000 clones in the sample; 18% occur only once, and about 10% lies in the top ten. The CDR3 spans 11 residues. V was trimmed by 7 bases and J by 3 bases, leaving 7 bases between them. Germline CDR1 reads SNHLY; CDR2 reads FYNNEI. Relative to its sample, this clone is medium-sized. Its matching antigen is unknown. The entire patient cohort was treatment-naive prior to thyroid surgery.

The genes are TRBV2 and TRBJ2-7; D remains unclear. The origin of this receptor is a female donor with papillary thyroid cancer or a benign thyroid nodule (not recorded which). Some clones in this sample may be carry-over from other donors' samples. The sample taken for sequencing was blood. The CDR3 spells CASNYVYEQYF. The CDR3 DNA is TGTGCCAGCAACTATGTCTACGAGCAGTACTTC. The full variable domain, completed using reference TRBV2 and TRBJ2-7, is EPEVTQTPSHQVTQMGQEVILRCVPISNHLYFYWYRQILGQKVEFLVSFYNNEISEKSEIFDDQFSVERPDGSNFTLKIRSTKLEDSAMYFCASNYVYEQYFGPGTRLTVT.